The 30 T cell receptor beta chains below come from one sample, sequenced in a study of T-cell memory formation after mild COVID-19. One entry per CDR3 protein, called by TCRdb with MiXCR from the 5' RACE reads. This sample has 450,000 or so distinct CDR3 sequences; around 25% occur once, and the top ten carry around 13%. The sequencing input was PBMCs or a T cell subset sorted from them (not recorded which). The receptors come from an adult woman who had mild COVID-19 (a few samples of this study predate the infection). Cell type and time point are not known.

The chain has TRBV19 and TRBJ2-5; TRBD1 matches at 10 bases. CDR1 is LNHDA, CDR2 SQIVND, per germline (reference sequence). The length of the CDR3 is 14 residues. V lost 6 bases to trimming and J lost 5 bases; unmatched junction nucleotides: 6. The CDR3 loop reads CASRDRGQGETQYF. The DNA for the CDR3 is TGTGCCAGTAGAGACAGGGGGCAAGGGGAGACCCAGTACTTC.

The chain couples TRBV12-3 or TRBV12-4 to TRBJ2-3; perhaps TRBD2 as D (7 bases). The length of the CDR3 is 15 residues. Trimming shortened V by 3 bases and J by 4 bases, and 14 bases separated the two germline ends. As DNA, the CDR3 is TGTGCCAGCAGTTTCGGAGGGAGGGGGGCAGATACGCAGTATTTT. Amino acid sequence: CASSFGGRGADTQYF.

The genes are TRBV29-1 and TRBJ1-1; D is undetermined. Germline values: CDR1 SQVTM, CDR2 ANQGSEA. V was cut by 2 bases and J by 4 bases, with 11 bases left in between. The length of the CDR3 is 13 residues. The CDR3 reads CSVEWTPGTEAFF. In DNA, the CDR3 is TGCAGCGTTGAATGGACCCCGGGCACTGAAGCTTTCTTT.

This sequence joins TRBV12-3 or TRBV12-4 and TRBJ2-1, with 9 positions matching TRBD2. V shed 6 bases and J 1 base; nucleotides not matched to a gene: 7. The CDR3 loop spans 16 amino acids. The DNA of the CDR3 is TGTGCCAGCAGCCATAGCGGGGGTAGGTCCTACAATGAGCAGTTCTTC. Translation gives CASSHSGGRSYNEQFF.

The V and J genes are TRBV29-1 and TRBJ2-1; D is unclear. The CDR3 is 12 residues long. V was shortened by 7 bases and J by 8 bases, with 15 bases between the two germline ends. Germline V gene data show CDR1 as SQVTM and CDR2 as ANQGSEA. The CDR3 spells CSGCPGRDEQFF. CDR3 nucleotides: TGCAGCGGATGCCCCGGTCGGGATGAGCAGTTCTTC.

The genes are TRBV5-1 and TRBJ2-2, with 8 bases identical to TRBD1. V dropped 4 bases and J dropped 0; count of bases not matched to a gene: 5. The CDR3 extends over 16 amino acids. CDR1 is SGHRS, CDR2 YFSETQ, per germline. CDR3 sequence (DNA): TGCGCCAGCAGCCGACAGGGGCCGCCGAACACCGGGGAGCTGTTTTTT. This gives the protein CASSRQGPPNTGELFF. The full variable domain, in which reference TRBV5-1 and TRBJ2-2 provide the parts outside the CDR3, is KAGVTQTPRYLIKTRGQQVTLSCSPISGHRSVSWYQQTPGQGLQFLFEYFSETQRNKGNFPGRFSGRQFSNSRSEMNVSTLELGDSALYLCASSRQGPPNTGELFFGEGSRLTVL.

In DNA, the CDR3 is TGTGCCAGCAGTTTAAATGAGCGCTACGAGCAGTACTTC. Its translation is CASSLNERYEQYF. This chain connects TRBV12-3 or TRBV12-4 to TRBJ2-7; no clear D. The CDR3 loop spans 13 amino acids. The ends were cut back, 2 bases at V and 3 bases at J, with 8 bases in the middle.

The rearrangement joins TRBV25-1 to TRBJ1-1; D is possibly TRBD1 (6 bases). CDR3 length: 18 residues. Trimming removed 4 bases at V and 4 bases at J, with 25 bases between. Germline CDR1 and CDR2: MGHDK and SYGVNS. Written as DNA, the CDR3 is TGTGCCAGCAGTGGCGGACTGGGGGACACTCTTTTGCGCACTGAAGCTTTCTTT. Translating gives CASSGGLGDTLLRTEAFF.

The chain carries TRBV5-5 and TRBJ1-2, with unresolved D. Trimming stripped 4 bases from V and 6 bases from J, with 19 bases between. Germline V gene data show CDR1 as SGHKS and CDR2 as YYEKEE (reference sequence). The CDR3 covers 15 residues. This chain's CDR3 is CASSHPGPRGDGYTF. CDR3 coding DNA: TGTGCCAGCAGCCACCCAGGACCGCGCGGAGATGGCTACACCTTC.

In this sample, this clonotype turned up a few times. This CDR3 is CASSLGPQSALYNEQFF. The CDR3 DNA follows: TGCGCCAGCAGCTTGGGGCCTCAGAGCGCCCTATACAATGAGCAGTTCTTC. The V and J genes are TRBV5-1 and TRBJ2-1; D is unclear. CDR3 length equals 17 residues. Per the germline V gene, CDR1 is SGHRS and CDR2 is YFSETQ. V was cut by 0 bases and J by 4 bases, with 17 bases left in between.

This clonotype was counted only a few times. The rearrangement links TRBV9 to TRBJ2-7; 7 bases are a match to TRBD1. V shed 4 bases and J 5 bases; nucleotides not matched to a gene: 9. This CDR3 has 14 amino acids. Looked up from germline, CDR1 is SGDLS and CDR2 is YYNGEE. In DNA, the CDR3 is TGTGCCAGCAGCCCCCATGACAGGGTGAACGAGCAGTACTTC. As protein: CASSPHDRVNEQYF.

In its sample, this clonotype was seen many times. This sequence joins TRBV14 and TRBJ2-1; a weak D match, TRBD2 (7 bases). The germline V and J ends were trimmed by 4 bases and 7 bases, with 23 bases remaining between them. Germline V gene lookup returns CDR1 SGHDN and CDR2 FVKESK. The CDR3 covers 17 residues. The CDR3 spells CASSPGSGAGVYNEQFF. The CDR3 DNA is TGTGCCAGCAGCCCCGGATCAGGGGCGGGAGTATATAATGAGCAGTTCTTC. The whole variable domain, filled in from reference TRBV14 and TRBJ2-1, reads EAGVTQFPSHSVIEKGQTVTLRCDPISGHDNLYWYRRVMGKEIKFLLHFVKESKQDESGMPNNRFLAERTGGTYSTLKVQPAELEDSGVYFCASSPGSGAGVYNEQFFGPGTRLTVL.

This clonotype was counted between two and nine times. The CDR3 reads CASAGTSTDTQYF. In DNA, the CDR3 is TGTGCCTCAGCAGGGACGAGCACAGATACGCAGTATTTT. The chain has TRBV6-6 and TRBJ2-3; D tentatively fits TRBD1 or TRBD2 (5 bases each). This CDR3 is 13 amino acids long. Germline CDR1 MNHNY, CDR2 SVGAGI (reference sequence). Trimming stripped 11 bases from V and 0 bases from J, with 12 bases between.

In DNA, the CDR3 is TGTGCCAGCAGTGAGGAACAATGGTTAGGCATGAACACTGAAGCTTTCTTT. This encodes CASSEEQWLGMNTEAFF. The rearrangement joins TRBV6-1 to TRBJ1-1; the D is unclear. This CDR3 contains 17 residues. V lost 3 bases to trimming and J lost 0 bases, with 17 bases between them. Germline V gene lookup returns CDR1 MNHNS and CDR2 SASEGT.

CDR3 sequence: CASKVLLAANTGELFF. The DNA of the CDR3 is TGCGCCAGCAAAGTATTGCTAGCGGCGAACACCGGGGAGCTGTTTTTT. The V and J genes are TRBV5-1 and TRBJ2-2; TRBD2 agrees at 7 bases. Looked up from germline, CDR1 is SGHRS and CDR2 is YFSETQ. The V and J ends lost 6 bases and 0 bases, in that order; junction bases with no gene match: 8. CDR3 length equals 16 residues.

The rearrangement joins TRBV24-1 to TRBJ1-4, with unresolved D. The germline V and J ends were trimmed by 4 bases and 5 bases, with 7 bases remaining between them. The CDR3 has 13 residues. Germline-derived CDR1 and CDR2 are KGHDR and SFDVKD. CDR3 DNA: TGTGCCACCAGTGACCCGGCGAATGAAAAACTGTTTTTT. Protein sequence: CATSDPANEKLFF.

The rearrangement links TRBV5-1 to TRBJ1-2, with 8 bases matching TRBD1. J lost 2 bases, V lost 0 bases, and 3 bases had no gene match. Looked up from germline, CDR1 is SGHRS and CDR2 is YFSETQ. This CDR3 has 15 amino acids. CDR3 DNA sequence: TGCGCCAGCAGCTTGGAACAGGGGGGCAACTATGGCTACACCTTC. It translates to CASSLEQGGNYGYTF.

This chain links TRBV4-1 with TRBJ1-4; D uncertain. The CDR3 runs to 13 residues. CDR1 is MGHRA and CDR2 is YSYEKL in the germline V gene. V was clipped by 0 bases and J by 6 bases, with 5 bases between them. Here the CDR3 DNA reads TGCGCCAGCAGCCAAGACACAGATGAAAAACTGTTTTTT. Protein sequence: CASSQDTDEKLFF.

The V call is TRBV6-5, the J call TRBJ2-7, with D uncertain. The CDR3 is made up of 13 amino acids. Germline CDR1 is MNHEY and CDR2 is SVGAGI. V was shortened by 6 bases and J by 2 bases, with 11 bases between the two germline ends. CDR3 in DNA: TGTGCCAGCAGGTTGACTGCGGCCTACGAGCAGTACTTC. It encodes CASRLTAAYEQYF.

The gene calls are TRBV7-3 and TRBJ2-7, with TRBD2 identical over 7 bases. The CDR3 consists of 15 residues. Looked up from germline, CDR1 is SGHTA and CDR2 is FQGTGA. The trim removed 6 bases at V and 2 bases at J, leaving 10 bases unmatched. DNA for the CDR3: TGTGCCAGCAGTTACGGCGACCGGGGGGCCTACGAGCAGTACTTC. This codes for CASSYGDRGAYEQYF.

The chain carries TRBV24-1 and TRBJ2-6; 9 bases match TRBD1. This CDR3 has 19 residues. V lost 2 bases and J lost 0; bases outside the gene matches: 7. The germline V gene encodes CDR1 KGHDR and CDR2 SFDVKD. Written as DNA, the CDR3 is TGTGCCACCAGTGATTCCCCCGGGACAGGGCCCTCTGGGGCCAACGTCCTGACTTTC. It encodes CATSDSPGTGPSGANVLTF.

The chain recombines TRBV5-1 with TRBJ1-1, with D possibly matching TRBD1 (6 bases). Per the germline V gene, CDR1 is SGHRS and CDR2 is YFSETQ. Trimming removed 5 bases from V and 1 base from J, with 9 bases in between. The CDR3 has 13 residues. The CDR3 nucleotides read TGCGCCAGCAGACCGGACAGGAACACTGAAGCTTTCTTT. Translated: CASRPDRNTEAFF.

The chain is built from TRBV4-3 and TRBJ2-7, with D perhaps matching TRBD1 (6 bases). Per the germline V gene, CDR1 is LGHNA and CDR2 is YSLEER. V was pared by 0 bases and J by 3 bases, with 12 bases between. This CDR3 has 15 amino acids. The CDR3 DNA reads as TGCGCCAGCAGCCAAGATTTGAGGGGGTACTACGAGCAGTACTTC. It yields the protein CASSQDLRGYYEQYF.

The CDR3 coding sequence is TGTGCCATCGGGGCGCCCGGGGCAGGAGAAGAGACCCAGTACTTC. Translated: CAIGAPGAGEETQYF. The chain carries TRBV10-3 and TRBJ2-5; either TRBD1 or TRBD2 may fit D (5 bases each). This CDR3 has 15 amino acids. Trimming removed 8 bases at V and 3 bases at J, with 19 bases between. Looked up from germline, CDR1 is ENHRY and CDR2 is SYGVKD.

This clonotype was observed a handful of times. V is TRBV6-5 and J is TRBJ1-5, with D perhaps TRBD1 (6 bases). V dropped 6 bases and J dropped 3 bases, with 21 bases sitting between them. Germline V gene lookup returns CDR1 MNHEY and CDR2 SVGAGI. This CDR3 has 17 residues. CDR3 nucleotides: TGTGCCAGCAGCCTCACTGGGGGCAGGCACTTCAATCAGCCCCAGCATTTT. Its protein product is CASSLTGGRHFNQPQHF.

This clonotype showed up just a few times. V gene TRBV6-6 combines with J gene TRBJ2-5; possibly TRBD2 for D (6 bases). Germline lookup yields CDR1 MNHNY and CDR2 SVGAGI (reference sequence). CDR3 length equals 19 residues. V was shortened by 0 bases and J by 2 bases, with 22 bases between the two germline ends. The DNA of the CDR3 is TGTGCCAGCAGTTACTCGACTTCCGTGAGGGCAGGGAGGCAAGAGACCCAGTACTTC. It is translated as CASSYSTSVRAGRQETQYF.

CDR3 residues: CASSYRLAGVTGELFF. The CDR3, as DNA: TGTGCCAGCAGCTACCGACTAGCGGGGGTAACCGGGGAGCTGTTTTTT. This chain links TRBV5-6 with TRBJ2-2, with 12 bases matching TRBD2. Germline lookup yields CDR1 SGHDT and CDR2 YYEEEE. V shed 3 bases, J shed 5 bases, and the junction held 5 bases outside the gene matches. CDR3 length: 16 amino acids.

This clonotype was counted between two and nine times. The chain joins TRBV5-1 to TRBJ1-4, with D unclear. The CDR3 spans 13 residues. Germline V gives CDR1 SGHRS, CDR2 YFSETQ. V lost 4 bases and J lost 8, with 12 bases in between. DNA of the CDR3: TGCGCCAGCAGCGCCGTTGTTGGAGAAAAACTGTTTTTT. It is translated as CASSAVVGEKLFF.

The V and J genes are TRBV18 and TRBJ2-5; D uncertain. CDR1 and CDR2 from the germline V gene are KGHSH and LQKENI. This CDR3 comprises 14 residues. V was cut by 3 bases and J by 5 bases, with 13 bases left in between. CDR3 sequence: CASSPLETIETQYF. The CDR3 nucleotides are TGTGCCAGCTCACCCTTGGAGACCATTGAGACCCAGTACTTC.

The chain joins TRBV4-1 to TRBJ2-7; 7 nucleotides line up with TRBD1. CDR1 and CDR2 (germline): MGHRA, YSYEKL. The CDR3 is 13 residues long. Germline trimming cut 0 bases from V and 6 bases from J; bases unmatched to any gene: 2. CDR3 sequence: CASSQDHRGEQYF. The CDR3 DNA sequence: TGCGCCAGCAGCCAAGATCACAGGGGCGAGCAGTACTTC.